Many counts were recorded for the clone carrying this TCR beta chain. Its antigen is still unknown. Germline CDR1 MNHEY, CDR2 SVGAGI. The CDR3 is made up of 17 amino acids. After removal of 2 bases from V and 4 bases from J, the junction contained 13 bases not matched to a gene. Through template switching, a universal primer site was introduced, and the cDNA contained unique molecular identifiers. TCRdb reprocessed the 5' RACE reads with MiXCR, giving one entry per CDR3 protein. The sample gives under 300,000 distinct CDR3 sequences, 6.5% to 8% of which show up once; 13% to 15% is in the top ten. The data were taken from a study of identical twins. The study, taken as a whole, reports: While abundant cord blood beta clonotypes carried fewer insertions, memory repertoires showed no such pattern.

The data were also submitted as part of a second study, on T cells expressing NK-cell markers. That work contributes: Seven sequenced donors out of eight were HCMV-seropositive, one seronegative. Uncertainty persisted over the HCMV specificity of expanded NKG2C+ T cell clones.

This TCR derives from a woman under 30 in good health. The sequencing input was CD8+ T cells sorted from blood. J is TRBJ1-1 and V is TRBV6-5, with TRBD1 matching 7 bases. The CDR3 protein is CASSYGTARTFGTEAFF. DNA for the CDR3: TGTGCCAGCAGTTACGGGACAGCCAGGACCTTTGGCACTGAAGCTTTCTTT.